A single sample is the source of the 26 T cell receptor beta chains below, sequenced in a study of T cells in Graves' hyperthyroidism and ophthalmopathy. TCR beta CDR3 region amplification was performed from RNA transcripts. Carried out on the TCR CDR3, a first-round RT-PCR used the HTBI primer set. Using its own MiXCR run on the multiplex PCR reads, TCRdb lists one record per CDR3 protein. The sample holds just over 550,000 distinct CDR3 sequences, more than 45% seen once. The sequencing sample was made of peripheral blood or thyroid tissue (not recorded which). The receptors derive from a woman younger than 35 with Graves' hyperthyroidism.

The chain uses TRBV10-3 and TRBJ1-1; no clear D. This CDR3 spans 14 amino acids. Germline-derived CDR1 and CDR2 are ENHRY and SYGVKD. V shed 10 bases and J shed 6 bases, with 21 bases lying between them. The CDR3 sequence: CASIRGWGGAEAFF. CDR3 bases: TGTGCCAGCATTCGAGGATGGGGAGGCGCTGAAGCTTTCTTT.

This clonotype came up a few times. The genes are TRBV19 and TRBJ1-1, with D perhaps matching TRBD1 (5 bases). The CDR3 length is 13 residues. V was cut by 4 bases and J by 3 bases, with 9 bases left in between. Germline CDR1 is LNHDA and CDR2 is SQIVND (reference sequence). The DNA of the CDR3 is TGTGCCAGTAGTAAGGGACGATACACTGAAGCTTTCTTT. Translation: CASSKGRYTEAFF.

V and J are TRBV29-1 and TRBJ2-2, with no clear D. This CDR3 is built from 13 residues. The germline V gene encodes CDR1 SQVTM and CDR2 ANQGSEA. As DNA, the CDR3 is TGCAGTGCACCAGTCCCAGGTCCCGGGGAGCTGTTTTTT. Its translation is CSAPVPGPGELFF.

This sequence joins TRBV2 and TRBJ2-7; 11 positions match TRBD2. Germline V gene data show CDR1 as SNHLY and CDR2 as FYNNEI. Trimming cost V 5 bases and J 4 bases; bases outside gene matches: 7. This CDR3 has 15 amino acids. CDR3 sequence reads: CASSRTSGFRYEQYF. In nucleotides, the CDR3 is TGTGCCAGCAGTAGGACTAGCGGGTTTAGGTACGAGCAGTACTTC. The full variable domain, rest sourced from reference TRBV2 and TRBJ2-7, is EPEVTQTPSHQVTQMGQEVILRCVPISNHLYFYWYRQILGQKVEFLVSFYNNEISEKSEIFDDQFSVERPDGSNFTLKIRSTKLEDSAMYFCASSRTSGFRYEQYFGPGTRLTVT.

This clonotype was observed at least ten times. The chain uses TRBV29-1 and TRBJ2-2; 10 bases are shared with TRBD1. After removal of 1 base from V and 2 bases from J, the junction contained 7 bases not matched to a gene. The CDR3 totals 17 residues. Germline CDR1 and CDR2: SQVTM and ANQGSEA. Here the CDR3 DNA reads TGCAGCGTTGAAGGACCGGGACAGGGGCCTAACACCGGGGAGCTGTTTTTT. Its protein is CSVEGPGQGPNTGELFF.

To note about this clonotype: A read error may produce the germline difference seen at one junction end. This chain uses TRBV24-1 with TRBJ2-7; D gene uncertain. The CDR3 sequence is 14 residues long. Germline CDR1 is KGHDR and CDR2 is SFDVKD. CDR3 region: CASSWLGNSYEQYF. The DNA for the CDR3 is TGTGCCAGCAGTTGGCTGGGGAACTCCTACGAGCAGTACTTC.

The CDR3: CASSPLGNEQFF. In nucleotides, the CDR3 is TGTGCCAGCAGCCCCCTGGGGAATGAGCAGTTCTTC. J is TRBJ2-7 and V is TRBV4-2; no reliable D call. The end of the DNA aligns better with TRBJ2-1, so the J call may be wrong. Germline V gives CDR1 LGHNA, CDR2 YNFKEQ. This CDR3 is 12 amino acids long.

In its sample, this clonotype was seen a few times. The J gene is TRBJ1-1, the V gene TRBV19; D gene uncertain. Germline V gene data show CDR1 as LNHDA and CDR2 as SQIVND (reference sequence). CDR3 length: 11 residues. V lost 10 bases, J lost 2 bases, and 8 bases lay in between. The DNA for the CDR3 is TGTGCCACCCGTGCCAACACTGAAGCTTTCTTT. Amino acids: CATRANTEAFF.

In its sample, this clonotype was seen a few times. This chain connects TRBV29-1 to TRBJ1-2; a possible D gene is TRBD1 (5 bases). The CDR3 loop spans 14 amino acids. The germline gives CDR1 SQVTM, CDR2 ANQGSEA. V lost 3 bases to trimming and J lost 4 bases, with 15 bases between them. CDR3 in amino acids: CSVDPDGTIYGYTF. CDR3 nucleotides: TGCAGCGTTGACCCCGACGGGACGATCTATGGCTACACCTTC.

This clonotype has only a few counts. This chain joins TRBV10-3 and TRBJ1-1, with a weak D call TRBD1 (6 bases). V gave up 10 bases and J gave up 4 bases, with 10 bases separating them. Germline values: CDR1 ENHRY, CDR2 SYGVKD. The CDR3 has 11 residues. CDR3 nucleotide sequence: TGTGCCAGCGGGACATCCACTGAAGCTTTCTTT. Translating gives CASGTSTEAFF.

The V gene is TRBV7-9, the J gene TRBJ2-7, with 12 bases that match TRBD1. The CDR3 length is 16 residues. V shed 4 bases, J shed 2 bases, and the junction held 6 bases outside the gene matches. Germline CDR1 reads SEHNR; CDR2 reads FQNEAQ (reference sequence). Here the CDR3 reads CASSSPGTGGTYEQYF. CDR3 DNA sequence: TGTGCCAGCAGCTCGCCCGGGACAGGGGGCACCTACGAGCAGTACTTC.

CDR3 bases: TGTGCCAGCCTAAGTGTAGGGGACTACGCCAAAGAGACCCAGTACTTC. Amino acid sequence: CASLSVGDYAKETQYF. This rearrangement joins TRBV6-6 to TRBJ2-5; 7 bases map to TRBD2. The V gene's germline CDR1 is MNHNY and CDR2 SVGAGI (reference sequence). This CDR3 is built from 16 residues. V lost 8 bases and J lost 3; bases outside the gene matches: 15.

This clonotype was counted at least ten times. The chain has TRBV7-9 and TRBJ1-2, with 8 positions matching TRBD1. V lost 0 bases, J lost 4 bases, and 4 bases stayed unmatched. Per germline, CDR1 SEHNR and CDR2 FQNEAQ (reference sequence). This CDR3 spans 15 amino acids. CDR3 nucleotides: TGTGCCAGCAGCTTAGCGCGGACAGGGATCTATGGCTACACCTTC. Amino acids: CASSLARTGIYGYTF.

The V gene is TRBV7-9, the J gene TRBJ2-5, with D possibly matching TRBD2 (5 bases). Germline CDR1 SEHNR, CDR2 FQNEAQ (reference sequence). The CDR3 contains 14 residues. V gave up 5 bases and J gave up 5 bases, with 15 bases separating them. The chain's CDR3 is CASSTPTREETQYF. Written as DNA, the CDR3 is TGTGCCAGCAGCACTCCGACAAGGGAGGAGACCCAGTACTTC.

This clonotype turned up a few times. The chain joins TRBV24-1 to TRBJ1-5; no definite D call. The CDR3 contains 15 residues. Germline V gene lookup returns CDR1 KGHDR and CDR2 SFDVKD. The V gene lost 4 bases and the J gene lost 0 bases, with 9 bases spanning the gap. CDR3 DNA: TGTGCCACCAGTGACCCCACCCTTAGCAATCAGCCCCAGCATTTT. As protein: CATSDPTLSNQPQHF.

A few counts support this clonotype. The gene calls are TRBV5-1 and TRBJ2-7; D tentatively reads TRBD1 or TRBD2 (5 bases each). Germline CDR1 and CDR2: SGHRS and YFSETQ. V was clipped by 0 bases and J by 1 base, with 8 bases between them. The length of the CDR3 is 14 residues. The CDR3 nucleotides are TGCGCCAGCAGCTTGGAGAGGGGATCCTACGAGCAGTACTTC. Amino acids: CASSLERGSYEQYF.

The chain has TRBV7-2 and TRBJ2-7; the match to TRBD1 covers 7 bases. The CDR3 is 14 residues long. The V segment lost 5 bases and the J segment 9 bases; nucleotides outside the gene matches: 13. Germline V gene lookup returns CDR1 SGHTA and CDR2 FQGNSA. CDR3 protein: CASSEGTVGPRQYF. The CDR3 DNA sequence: TGTGCCAGCAGCGAAGGGACAGTGGGTCCTCGGCAGTACTTC.

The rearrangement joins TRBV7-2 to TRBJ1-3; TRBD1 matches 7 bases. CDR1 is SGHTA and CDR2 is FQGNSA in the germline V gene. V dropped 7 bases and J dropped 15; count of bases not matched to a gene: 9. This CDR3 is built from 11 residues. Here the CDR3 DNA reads TGTGCCAGCACCCTCGGGACAGCCACATATTTT. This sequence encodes CASTLGTATYF.

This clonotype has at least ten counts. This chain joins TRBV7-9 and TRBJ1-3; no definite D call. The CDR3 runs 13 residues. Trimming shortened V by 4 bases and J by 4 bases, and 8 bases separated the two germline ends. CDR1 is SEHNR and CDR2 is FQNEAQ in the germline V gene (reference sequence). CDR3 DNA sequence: TGTGCCAGCAGCTCCGGAGGAGGAAACACCATATATTTT. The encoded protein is CASSSGGGNTIYF.

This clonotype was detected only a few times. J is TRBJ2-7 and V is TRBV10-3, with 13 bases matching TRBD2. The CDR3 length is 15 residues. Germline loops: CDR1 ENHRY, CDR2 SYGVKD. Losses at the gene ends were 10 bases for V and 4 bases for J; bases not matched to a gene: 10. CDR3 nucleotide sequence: TGTGCCAGCAGCTACTGGACTAGCGGGAGTTACGAGCAGTACTTC. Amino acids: CASSYWTSGSYEQYF.

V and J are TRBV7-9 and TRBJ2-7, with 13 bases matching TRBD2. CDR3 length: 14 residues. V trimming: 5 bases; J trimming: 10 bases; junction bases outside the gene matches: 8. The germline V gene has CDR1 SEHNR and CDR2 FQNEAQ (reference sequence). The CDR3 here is CASSLGTSGMGQYF. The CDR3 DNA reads TGTGCCAGCAGCCTAGGGACTAGCGGGATGGGACAGTACTTC.

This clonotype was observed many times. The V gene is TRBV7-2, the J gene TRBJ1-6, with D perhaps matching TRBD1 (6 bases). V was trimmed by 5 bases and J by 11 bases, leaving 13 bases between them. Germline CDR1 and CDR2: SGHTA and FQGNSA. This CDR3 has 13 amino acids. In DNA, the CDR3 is TGTGCCAGCAGCACCCTGGACAGCGCACCCCTCCACTTT. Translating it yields CASSTLDSAPLHF.

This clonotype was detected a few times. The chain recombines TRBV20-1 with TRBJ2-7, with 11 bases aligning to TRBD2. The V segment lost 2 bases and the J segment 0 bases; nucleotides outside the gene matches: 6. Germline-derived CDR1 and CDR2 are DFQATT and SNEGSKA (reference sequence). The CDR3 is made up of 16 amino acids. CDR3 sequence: CSARRTSGLSSYEQYF. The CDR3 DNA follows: TGCAGTGCTAGAAGGACTAGCGGGCTCAGCTCCTACGAGCAGTACTTC.

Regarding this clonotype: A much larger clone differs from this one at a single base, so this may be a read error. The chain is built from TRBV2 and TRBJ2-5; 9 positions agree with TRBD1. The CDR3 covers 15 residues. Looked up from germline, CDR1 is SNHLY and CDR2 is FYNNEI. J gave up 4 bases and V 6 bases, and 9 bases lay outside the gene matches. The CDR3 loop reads CASSVSTGGLETQYF. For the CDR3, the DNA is TGTGCCAGCAGCGTGTCGACAGGGGGATTAGAGACCCAGTACTTC.

DNA of the CDR3: TGTGCCAGCAGTGAAGAAGGGCTCACCTATAATTCACCCCTCCACTTT. This encodes CASSEEGLTYNSPLHF. The V gene is TRBV2, the J gene TRBJ1-6; D remains unclear. Germline CDR1 SNHLY, CDR2 FYNNEI. The CDR3 runs 16 residues. The V and J ends lost 1 base and 2 bases respectively, with 9 bases between them.

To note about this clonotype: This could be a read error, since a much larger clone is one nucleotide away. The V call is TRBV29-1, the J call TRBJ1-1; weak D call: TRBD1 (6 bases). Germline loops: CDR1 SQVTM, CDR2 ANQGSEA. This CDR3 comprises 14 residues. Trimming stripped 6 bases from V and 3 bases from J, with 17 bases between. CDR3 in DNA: TGCAGCGTCTCTGACAGGCGGTCGGACACTGAAGCTTTCTTT. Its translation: CSVSDRRSDTEAFF.